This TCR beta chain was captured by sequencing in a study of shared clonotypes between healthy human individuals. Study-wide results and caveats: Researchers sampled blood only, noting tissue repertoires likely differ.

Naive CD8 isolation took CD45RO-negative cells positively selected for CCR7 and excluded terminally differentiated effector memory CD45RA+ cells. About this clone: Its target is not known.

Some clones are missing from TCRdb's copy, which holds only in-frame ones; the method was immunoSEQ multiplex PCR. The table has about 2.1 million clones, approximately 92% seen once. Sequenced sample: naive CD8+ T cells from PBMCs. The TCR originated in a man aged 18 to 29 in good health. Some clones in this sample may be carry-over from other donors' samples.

This chain's CDR3 is CASSLARGDTQYF. Here the CDR3 DNA reads TGCGCCAGCAGCTTGGCCAGAGGTGATACGCAGTATTTT. The chain uses TRBV5-1 and TRBJ2-3; the D is unclear. The CDR3 loop spans 13 amino acids. V lost 0 bases and J 6 bases, leaving 8 bases between the germline ends. Germline assignment: CDR1 SGHRS and CDR2 YFSETQ.